This T cell receptor (beta chain) was documented in a study of blood T cells in healthy people across ages (dated by TCRdb to the mid-2010s). With respect to the entire study: In model experiments, template switching captured about one uniquely barcoded TCR beta cDNA molecule for every two T cells. Donors of different ages were randomly distributed across sequencing lanes to avoid experimental bias. Donors were grouped into four age groups: young (average about 15 years), middle-aged (less than 40), aged (about 60) and long-lived (about 89). For two donors (one aged 18 to 29 and one aged 80 or older), the study analyzed two additional independent replicas of 1 million unique cDNA reads from the same blood draw. Using deep sequencing normalized with unique cDNA molecular identifiers, the study measured how TCR beta repertoire diversity changes with age.

The library was obtained by 5' RACE. The sequencing machine was an Illumina HiSeq 2500. A second roughly 6 to 11 cycle PCR used a sample-barcoded 5' primer and a J-beta primer mix. A template-switch 5' adaptor carrying 12 random nucleotides introduced a unique molecular identifier onto each TCR beta cDNA molecule. Each sample yielded at least 3 million CDR3-containing paired-end reads. First-strand cDNA was synthesized from all RNA with the Mint cDNA synthesis kit, primed by a TRBC-specific oligonucleotide. Following uracil-DNA glycosylase treatment, a first 18-cycle PCR with universal primers M1SS and BC2_uni_R was performed on all cDNA. In the paper's pipeline: For normalization, 1 million high-quality reads were randomly selected from each sample, with every read carrying a distinct molecular identifier. Reads sharing molecular identifiers were discarded rather than binned into consensus sequences. MiTCR, set to a Q25 quality threshold and the strictest error-elimination algorithm, was used for CDR3 identification, clonotype clustering and error correction. Lower-bound total TCR beta diversity was estimated with a nonparametric unseen species model using Euler transformation. TCRdb's own reprocessing of the public reads used fastp at Q25 and MiXCR and kept productive beta chains. Entries are consolidated by CDR3 protein sequence, retaining the most common genes and DNA. What appears here as the V and J calls and clone size reflects TCRdb's work, not the paper's. Within this sample are hundreds of thousands of distinct CDR3 sequences, with 45% to 50% of them counted one time only. Together, the top ten hold around a third of the sample.

Summary of the overall study and its limitations: Donor CMV infection status was unknown, potentially confounding age-related changes in expanded clonotypes. Compared with the aged group, the long-lived group had more naive CD4+ T cells, fewer expanded clones and increased TCR diversity, suggesting age selection. Observed TCR beta diversity per million T cells fell roughly linearly with age, and a significant reduction was already apparent by age about 38. Observed TCR beta diversity correlated strongly with the percentage of naive T cells measured by flow cytometry. Since profiling was done on bulk unsorted PBMCs, naive and antigen-experienced compartments could not be conclusively compared. Total diversity estimates from one million sequenced T cells were considered lower bounds and underestimates.

Note on this clonotype: No antigen is known for it. Base qualities are not recorded, but no much larger clone differs from it by a single base.

Systemically healthy Caucasian individuals from Russia, some 38 in total and aged roughly 6 to 100 years, were included as donors. Around 10 milliliters of peripheral blood were collected from each donor into EDTA-treated Vacutainer tubes. Ficoll-Paque density-gradient centrifugation was used to isolate PBMCs, with at least 7 million per sample. Trizol reagent was used to extract total RNA from PBMCs, with at least 6 micrograms per sample. For every donor, an aliquot of PBMCs went through flow cytometry to measure the percentages of naive CD45RAhigh/CD27high T cells. This receptor was identified in a woman aged 60-75 years in good health. Sequenced material: blood.

The CDR3 is CSAPGHQSTHYGYTF. The nucleotides are TGCAGTGCCCCGGGACACCAGTCCACTCACTATGGCTACACCTTC. This sequence uses TRBV20-1 and TRBJ1-2; TRBD1 is a possible D gene, resting on 6 matching bases. The CDR3, from cysteine to phenylalanine, totals 15 residues. Just the 45-base CDR3 DNA is kept, in frame starting at base 1. The CDR1 and CDR2 encoded by the germline V gene (reference sequence) are DFQATT and SNEGSKA. V is shortened by 6 bases, J by 3 bases, and the region joining them spans 20 bases.